What follows are 22 T cell receptor beta chains derived from one specimen sequenced in a study of beta chain features in type 1 diabetes listed by TCRdb under 2018. Libraries were prepared through the immunoSEQ multiplex PCR assay. All of the isolated RNA was reverse transcribed with the High Capacity cDNA Reverse Transcription Kit, so expressed TCRB transcripts were sequenced. TCRdb obtained this table from immuneACCESS and retained in-frame rearrangements with V and J assigned. These tables miss some clones; where compared with another copy, unresolved V genes account for less than half of the shortfall, and the remainder is unexplained. This sample has some 250,000 clones in its table, and around 9.9% of those were observed once. The top ten clones comprise 0.017% of the sample. The study at large found these results: Type 1 diabetes patients showed a moderate but significant shortening of TCRB CDR3 length in all four CD4+ subsets.

No antigens are known for them. Sequenced material: naive CD4+ T cells from blood. The cell subset or site label on this specimen signifies: true naive CD4+ T cells. Every receptor here comes from a man aged 30-40 years with type 1 diabetes.

V usage is TRBV9 and J usage is TRBJ2-3, with 7 bases matching TRBD1. The CDR3 sequence is 14 residues long. Germline V gene sequence: CDR1 SGDLS, CDR2 YYNGEE. Germline trimming cut 3 bases from V and 3 bases from J; bases unmatched to any gene: 4. The DNA for the CDR3 is TGTGCCAGCAGCGCCAGGGGGTGGACAGATACGCAGTATTTT. This translates into CASSARGWTDTQYF.

The chain joins TRBV14 to TRBJ1-2; TRBD1 might be the D (5 bases). Trimming removed 1 base at V and 4 bases at J, with 10 bases between. The CDR3 is 14 residues long. From germline, CDR1 is SGHDN and CDR2 FVKESK. The CDR3 DNA reads TGTGCCAGCAGCCAAGGGGGGGAACCCTATGGCTACACCTTC. It translates to CASSQGGEPYGYTF.

On this clone: The same CDR3 also results from other DNA sequences found in this sample. The J gene is TRBJ2-3, the V gene TRBV7-3; a possible D gene is TRBD1 (6 bases). The germline V gene has CDR1 SGHTA and CDR2 FQGTGA. The CDR3 extends over 13 amino acids. The V end lost 5 bases, the J end lost 3 bases, and 9 bases lay between the germline ends. CDR3 DNA sequence: TGTGCCAGCAGCGGTACAGGGACAGATACGCAGTATTTT. Its protein is CASSGTGTDTQYF. The entire variable domain, with the rest obtained from reference TRBV7-3 and TRBJ2-3, is as follows: GAGVSQTPSNKVTEKGKYVELRCDPISGHTALYWYRQSLGQGPEFLIYFQGTGAADDSGLPNDRFFAVRPEGSVSTLKIQRTERGDSAVYLCASSGTGTDTQYFGPGTRLTVL.

This clone was detected a few times. V is TRBV11-2 and J is TRBJ2-3, with TRBD2 as a possible D gene (5 bases). The CDR3 spans 17 residues. The V and J ends lost 4 bases and 5 bases respectively, with 22 bases between them. Looked up from germline, CDR1 is SGHAT and CDR2 is FQNNGV. The CDR3 nucleotides are TGTGCCAGCAGCTCACTCGGGGTGAGGTCTATAGAAGATACGCAGTATTTT. Translated, it gives CASSSLGVRSIEDTQYF.

This clone was seen a handful of times. The rearrangement uses TRBV4-3 and TRBJ2-3, with a tentative D call TRBD2 (5 bases). The V and J ends lost 1 base and 5 bases respectively, with 13 bases between them. The CDR3 spans 15 residues. CDR1 is LGHNA and CDR2 is YSLEER in the germline V gene. In DNA, the CDR3 is TGCGCCAGCAGCCAAGGCCGGATCGGGGTAGATACGCAGTATTTT. Protein sequence: CASSQGRIGVDTQYF.

This chain uses TRBV2 with TRBJ1-5, with TRBD1 matching over 7 bases. Trimming at V came to 0 bases and at J to 9 bases, leaving 11 bases not matched to a gene. CDR3 length: 16 residues. CDR1 and CDR2 from the germline V gene are SNHLY and FYNNEI. Here the CDR3 DNA reads TGTGCCAGCAGTGAAGCGCTAGGGGGCCCCATCAGGCCCCAGCATTTT. Amino acids: CASSEALGGPIRPQHF.

J is TRBJ1-4 and V is TRBV2; unclear D gene. Per germline, CDR1 SNHLY and CDR2 FYNNEI. V shed 7 bases and J shed 11 bases, with 8 bases lying between them. The CDR3 length is 10 residues. DNA for the CDR3: TGTGCCAGCAACGGTCCCAAACTGTTTTTT. It translates to CASNGPKLFF.

This clone was detected a few times. The V call is TRBV29-1, the J call TRBJ1-1; D possibly corresponds to TRBD1 (5 bases). This CDR3 comprises 13 residues. The V end was cut by 4 bases, the J end by 1 base, with 10 bases between. CDR1 is SQVTM, CDR2 ANQGSEA, per germline. CDR3 nucleotides: TGCAGCGTTGTGGACACCTCGAACACTGAAGCTTTCTTT. Translation: CSVVDTSNTEAFF.

The chain employs TRBV28 and TRBJ1-6; 9 nucleotides align to TRBD1. With 3 bases clipped from V and 9 bases from J, the junction kept 9 bases outside the gene matches. This CDR3 is 16 amino acids long. Germline V gives CDR1 MDHEN, CDR2 SYDVKM. The CDR3, as DNA: TGTGCCAGCAGTTTGGCCCGGGACAGGGAAAGTTCACCCCTCCACTTT. Its translation is CASSLARDRESSPLHF.

In its sample, this clone was seen a few times. The chain carries TRBV29-1 and TRBJ1-1; the D gene is possibly TRBD1 (6 bases). V shed 7 bases and J shed 1 base, with 16 bases lying between them. The CDR3 is 14 amino acids. The germline CDR1 and CDR2 sequences are SQVTM and ANQGSEA. The CDR3: CSGRRGGQNTEAFF. DNA for the CDR3: TGCAGCGGGAGGAGGGGGGGGCAGAACACTGAAGCTTTCTTT.

This clone occurred a few times. Compared with germline, one end of the junction differs, possibly owing to a read error. The V call is TRBV11-2, the J call TRBJ2-1, with D maybe TRBD2 (5 bases). The CDR3 runs to 14 residues. Per the germline V gene, CDR1 is SGHAT and CDR2 is FQNNGV. The CDR3 here is CASSLSRGAESQIF. The CDR3 nucleotides read TGTGCCAGCAGCTTAAGTAGAGGAGCGGAAAGTCAGATCTTC.

Note on this clone: Within the sample, other DNA sequences also encode this same CDR3. The rearrangement links TRBV7-9 to TRBJ2-3; D is unresolved. There are 11 residues in the CDR3. Deletions cut 6 bases from V and 3 bases from J, with 4 bases between. Germline loops: CDR1 SEHNR, CDR2 FQNEAQ (reference sequence). Here the CDR3 reads CASSRTDTQYF. The CDR3 DNA sequence: TGTGCCAGCAGTCGGACAGATACGCAGTATTTT.

This clone appeared a few times. The chain has TRBV4-2 and TRBJ2-5; TRBD2 agrees at 8 bases. The germline CDR1 and CDR2 sequences are LGHNA and YNFKEQ. V dropped 4 bases and J dropped 4; count of bases not matched to a gene: 8. The CDR3 has 15 amino acids. In nucleotides, the CDR3 is TGTGCCAGCAGCCCCCTCGGGGGGGGAGCAGAGACCCAGTACTTC. Protein sequence: CASSPLGGGAETQYF.

The chain uses TRBV5-1 and TRBJ2-6, with 10 bases aligning to TRBD1. Germline V gene data show CDR1 as SGHRS and CDR2 as YFSETQ. The V segment lost 4 bases and the J segment 3 bases; nucleotides outside the gene matches: 7. This CDR3 is built from 17 residues. The CDR3 DNA sequence: TGCGCCAGCAGCCCGGGACAGGGGATAAGTGGGGCCAACGTCCTGACTTTC. Its protein product is CASSPGQGISGANVLTF.

This clone has more than one count but fewer than ten. The V and J genes are TRBV27 and TRBJ1-5, with a tentative D call TRBD1 (6 bases). CDR1 is MNHEY and CDR2 is SMNVEV in the germline V gene (reference sequence). Trimming stripped 3 bases from V and 2 bases from J, with 11 bases between. This CDR3 is built from 15 residues. In nucleotides, the CDR3 is TGTGCCAGCAGTTTTGGGGGCGCGGGCAATCAGCCCCAGCATTTT. Its translation is CASSFGGAGNQPQHF.

The chain couples TRBV29-1 to TRBJ2-7; D may be TRBD2 (5 bases). V was shortened by 4 bases and J by 0 bases, with 10 bases between the two germline ends. Germline CDR1 is SQVTM and CDR2 is ANQGSEA. This CDR3 is 13 amino acids long. This CDR3 reads CSVAWESSYEQYF. The CDR3 nucleotides read TGCAGCGTTGCGTGGGAGAGCTCCTACGAGCAGTACTTC.

The table lists this clone with a few counts. The chain joins TRBV7-2 to TRBJ2-3, with TRBD1 matching 8 bases. The CDR3 contains 13 residues. Per germline, CDR1 SGHTA and CDR2 FQGNSA. CDR3 loop: CASGQGATDTQYF. For the CDR3, the DNA is TGTGCAAGCGGGCAGGGGGCGACAGATACGCAGTATTTT.

This clone was seen only a few times. This chain connects TRBV5-1 to TRBJ1-2, with a weak D call TRBD1 (6 bases). The V and J ends lost 0 bases and 6 bases respectively, with 12 bases between them. Per germline, CDR1 SGHRS and CDR2 YFSETQ. This CDR3 contains 14 residues. The CDR3 coding sequence is TGCGCCAGCAGCTTGGCGGGGGGCGCGAATGGCTACACCTTC. It encodes CASSLAGGANGYTF.

The gene calls are TRBV18 and TRBJ1-1; D is possibly TRBD1 (6 bases). V lost 6 bases to trimming and J lost 0 bases, with 11 bases between them. Germline lookup yields CDR1 KGHSH and CDR2 LQKENI. The length of the CDR3 is 14 residues. The CDR3 sequence: CASSLGQLNTEAFF. Here the CDR3 DNA reads TGTGCCAGCTCCCTTGGACAGCTGAACACTGAAGCTTTCTTT. Full variable domain (remainder filled in from reference TRBV18 and TRBJ1-1): NAGVMQNPRHLVRRRGQEARLRCSPMKGHSHVYWYRQLPEEGLKFMVYLQKENIIDESGMPKERFSAEFPKEGPSILRIQQVVRGDSAAYFCASSLGQLNTEAFFGQGTRLTVV.

The rearrangement links TRBV7-9 to TRBJ1-5; D unclear. CDR1 and CDR2 (germline): SEHNR, FQNEAQ (reference sequence). This CDR3 is built from 13 residues. The V end was cut by 2 bases, the J end by 5 bases, with 7 bases between. The CDR3 bases are TGTGCCAGCAGCTTAAGGCGGGATCAGCCCCAGCATTTT. This codes for CASSLRRDQPQHF.

This clone has only a few counts. The chain links TRBV4-3 to TRBJ2-7, with 8 bases aligning to TRBD2. Germline CDR1 reads LGHNA; CDR2 reads YSLEER. After removal of 3 bases from V and 0 bases from J, the junction contained 4 bases not matched to a gene. CDR3 size: 15 residues. CDR3 loop: CASSHGLAFSYEQYF. The CDR3 DNA is TGCGCCAGCAGCCATGGACTAGCCTTCTCCTACGAGCAGTACTTC.

This clone showed up just a few times. This rearrangement joins TRBV4-2 to TRBJ2-3; D might be TRBD2 (5 bases). Germline V gene data show CDR1 as LGHNA and CDR2 as YNFKEQ. With 2 bases removed from V and 3 bases from J, the gap between germline ends came to 9 bases. The CDR3 contains 14 residues. The CDR3 DNA follows: TGTGCCAGCAGCCAAACCGGGGTGACAGATACGCAGTATTTT. Protein: CASSQTGVTDTQYF.